The sequence of this T cell receptor beta chain was determined in a study of regulatory T cells in long-lasting Graves disease. Across the whole study: Graves' patients with a new diagnosis had received antithyroid drugs under 3 months.

This CDR3 spans 15 amino acids. Germline lookup yields CDR1 SGHDT and CDR2 YYEEEE. The V and J ends lost 4 bases and 9 bases, in that order; junction bases with no gene match: 7. Documented time point: newly diagnosed GD, antithyroid drugs for less than 3 months. Following extraction of RNA from PBMCs, that RNA was used to make the TCR library. Arm-PCR of CDR3 regions and iRepertoire HTBI primers were the basis on which TCR beta libraries were built. TCRdb ran MiXCR on the multiplex PCR reads and lists one entry per CDR3 protein. The sample carries almost 450,000 distinct CDR3 sequences, roughly 15% recorded once. The sample holds many counts of this clonotype. These same data were also listed under a study on T cells in Graves' hyperthyroidism and ophthalmopathy.

The chain couples TRBV5-6 to TRBJ2-1; 13 bases line up with TRBD2. The receptor was isolated from a young woman with Graves disease. Sequencing used peripheral blood mononuclear cells (PBMCs), obtained at new diagnosis, from a patient treated with antithyroid drugs. The chain's CDR3 is CASSIGTSGIVEQFF. Here the CDR3 DNA reads TGTGCCAGCAGCATCGGGACTAGCGGGATCGTTGAGCAGTTCTTC.